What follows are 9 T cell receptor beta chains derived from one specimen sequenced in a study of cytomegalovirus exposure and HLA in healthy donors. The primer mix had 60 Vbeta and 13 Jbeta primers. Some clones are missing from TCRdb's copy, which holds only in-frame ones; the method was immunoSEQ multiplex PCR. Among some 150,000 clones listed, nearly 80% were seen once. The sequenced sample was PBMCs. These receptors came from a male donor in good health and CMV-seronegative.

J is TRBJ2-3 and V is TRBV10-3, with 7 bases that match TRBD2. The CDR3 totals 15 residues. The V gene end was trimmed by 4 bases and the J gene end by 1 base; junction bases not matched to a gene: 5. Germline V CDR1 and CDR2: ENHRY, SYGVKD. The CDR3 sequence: CAISVGLVGTDTQYF. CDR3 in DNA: TGTGCCATCAGTGTCGGACTAGTTGGCACAGATACGCAGTATTTT.

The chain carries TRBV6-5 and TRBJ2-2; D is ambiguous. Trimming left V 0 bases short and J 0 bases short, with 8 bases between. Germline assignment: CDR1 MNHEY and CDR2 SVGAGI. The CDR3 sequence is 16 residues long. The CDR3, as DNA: TGTGCCAGCAGTTACTCGGCTTTCTCGAACACCGGGGAGCTGTTTTTT. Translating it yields CASSYSAFSNTGELFF.

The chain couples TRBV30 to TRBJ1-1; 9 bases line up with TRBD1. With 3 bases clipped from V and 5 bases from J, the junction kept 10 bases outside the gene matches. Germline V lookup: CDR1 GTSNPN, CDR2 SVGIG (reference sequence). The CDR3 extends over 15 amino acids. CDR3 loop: CAWSSGQGRLTEAFF. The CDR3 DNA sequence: TGTGCCTGGAGCTCGGGACAGGGAAGGCTAACTGAAGCTTTCTTT.

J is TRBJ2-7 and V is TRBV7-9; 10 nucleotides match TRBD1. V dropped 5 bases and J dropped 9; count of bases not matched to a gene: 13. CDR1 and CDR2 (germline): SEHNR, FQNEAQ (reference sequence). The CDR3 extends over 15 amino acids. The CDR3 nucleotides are TGTGCCAGCAGCCTGCCCGGGACAGGGGTTGGCGGGCAGTACTTC. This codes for CASSLPGTGVGGQYF.

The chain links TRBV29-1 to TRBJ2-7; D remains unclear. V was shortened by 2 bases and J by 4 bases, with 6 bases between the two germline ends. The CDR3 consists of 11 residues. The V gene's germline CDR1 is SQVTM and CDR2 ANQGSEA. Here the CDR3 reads CSVETSYEQYF. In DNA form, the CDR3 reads TGCAGCGTTGAAACGAGTTACGAGCAGTACTTC.

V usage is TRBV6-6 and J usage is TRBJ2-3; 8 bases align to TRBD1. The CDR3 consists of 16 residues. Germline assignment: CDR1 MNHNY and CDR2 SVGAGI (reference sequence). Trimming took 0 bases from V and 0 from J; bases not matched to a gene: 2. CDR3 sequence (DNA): TGTGCCAGCAGTTACTCGACAGGGGTTAGCACAGATACGCAGTATTTT. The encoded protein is CASSYSTGVSTDTQYF.

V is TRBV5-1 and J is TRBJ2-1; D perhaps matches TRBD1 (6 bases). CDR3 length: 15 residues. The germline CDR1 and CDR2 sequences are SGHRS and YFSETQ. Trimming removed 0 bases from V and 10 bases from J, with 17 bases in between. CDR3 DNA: TGCGCCAGCAGCTTGGGGGACCTCACCACAGGGGAGCAGTTCTTC. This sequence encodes CASSLGDLTTGEQFF.

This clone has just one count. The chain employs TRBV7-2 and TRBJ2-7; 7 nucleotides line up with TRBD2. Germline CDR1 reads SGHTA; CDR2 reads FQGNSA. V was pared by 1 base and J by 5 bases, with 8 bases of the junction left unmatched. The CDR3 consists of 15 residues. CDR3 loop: CASSLEAGATHEQYF. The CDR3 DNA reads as TGTGCCAGCAGCTTAGAGGCGGGAGCAACCCACGAGCAGTACTTC.

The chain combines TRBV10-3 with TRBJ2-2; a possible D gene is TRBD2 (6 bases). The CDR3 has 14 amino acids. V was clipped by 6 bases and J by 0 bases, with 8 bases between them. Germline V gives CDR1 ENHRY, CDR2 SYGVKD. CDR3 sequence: CAISGGTNTGELFF. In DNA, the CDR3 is TGTGCCATCAGCGGGGGTACGAACACCGGGGAGCTGTTTTTT.